This TCR beta chain was found in a study of vaccination and CD4 T cells after COVID-19. Specified treatment: approximately nine-day PBMC culture with coronavirus spike peptide pools or control peptides (ViraFEST assay). The unexposed donor gave CD4+ T cells before the COVID-19 pandemic (2011-2018). After expanding antigen-specific T cells with peptide pools, ViraFEST sequenced their TCRs. Germline CDR1 MNHNS, CDR2 SASEGT. The CDR3 contains 16 residues. The V gene end was trimmed by 5 bases and the J gene end by 0 bases; junction bases not matched to a gene: 9. Sequencing of cultured CD4+ T cell DNA used the Oncomine TCR Beta short-read assay. TCRdb reprocessed the PCR reads with MiXCR, giving one entry per CDR3 protein. The table lists about 6,500 distinct CDR3 sequences, around 50% of them singletons. This clonotype has more than one count but fewer than ten. Its antigen is as yet unknown.

The chain has TRBV6-1 and TRBJ1-2; 7 bases line up with TRBD1. Specimen: CD4+ T cells from blood, cultured in vitro. The clonotype originates from a human donor in good health. The CDR3 protein is CASSTTQGSANYGYTF. The CDR3 DNA sequence: TGTGCCAGCAGTACGACACAGGGGTCTGCTAACTATGGCTACACCTTC.